This T cell receptor (beta chain) came from a study of blood T cell repertoires in COVID-19. Study as a whole: The United States, Italy and Spain provided the acute and convalescent COVID-19 samples.

Here immunoSEQ multiplex PCR was the method, and the copy in TCRdb shows in-frame clones only, minus some. The sample lists over 70,000 clones; approximately 91% were seen once. V was shortened by 1 base and J by 1 base, with 8 bases between the two germline ends. The CDR3 length is 15 residues. Germline CDR1 and CDR2: MGHRA and YSYEKL. The V gene is TRBV4-1, the J gene TRBJ1-5; the D is unclear. The clonotype was recovered from a man aged 50-59 years with COVID-19, enrolled during active disease. Sequenced input: peripheral blood. The CDR3 sequence is CASSQVGGSNQPQHF. The CDR3 DNA follows: TGCGCCAGCAGCCAAGTCGGAGGCAGCAATCAGCCCCAGCATTTT.